This entry lists 20 T cell receptor beta chains sequenced from one sample in a study of T cells in Graves' hyperthyroidism and ophthalmopathy (dated by TCRdb to about 2019). The library was made by multiplex PCR. The sequencer was an Illumina HiSeq 2000. The TCR beta CDR3 regions were amplified from RNA transcripts. For the first round of RT-PCR on the TCR CDR3, the HTBI primer set was used together with the Qiagen OneStep RT-PCR kit. TCRdb reprocessed the public reads (quality trimming at Q25 with fastp, clone calling with MiXCR) and kept in-frame beta chains. CDR3 protein sequences are deduplicated, and each keeps its most common genes and DNA. The sample data list a few hundred thousand distinct CDR3 sequences, and approximately 15% of these were observed just once. More than 3% of the sample is in the top ten clones. The sequenced sample was blood. All receptors derive from a woman aged 40 to 49 with Graves' ophthalmopathy.

The chain is built from TRBV7-2 and TRBJ1-1, with a tentative D call TRBD1 (6 bases). Germline V gene sequence: CDR1 SGHTA, CDR2 FQGNSA. The CDR3 is made up of 13 amino acids. V was cut by 7 bases and J by 6 bases, with 15 bases left in between. In DNA, the CDR3 is TGTGCCAGCAATAGGGTAACAGGGTCTGAAGCTTTCTTT. Its protein is CASNRVTGSEAFF. Drawing the rest from reference TRBV7-2 and TRBJ1-1, the complete variable domain is GAGVSQSPSNKVTEKGKDVELRCDPISGHTALYWYRQSLGQGLEFLIYFQGNSAPDKSGLPSDRFSAERTGGSVSTLTIQRTQQEDSAVYLCASNRVTGSEAFFGQGTRLTVV.

This clonotype was detected many times. The V gene is TRBV5-1, the J gene TRBJ2-1, with 7 bases that match TRBD1. Unmatched junction bases numbered 11, after V lost 0 bases and J lost 8 bases. The CDR3 covers 16 residues. Germline assignment: CDR1 SGHRS and CDR2 YFSETQ. CDR3 protein: CASSLATGSSWDEQFF. The CDR3 bases are TGCGCCAGCAGCTTGGCGACAGGGTCAAGTTGGGATGAGCAGTTCTTC.

This clonotype showed up many times. The chain links TRBV5-1 to TRBJ1-4, with D possibly TRBD1 on 5 matching bases. Germline CDR1 is SGHRS and CDR2 is YFSETQ. CDR3 size: 14 residues. V dropped 4 bases and J dropped 12 bases, with 19 bases sitting between them. The CDR3 is CASSLTFPGGELFF. The CDR3, as DNA: TGCGCCAGCAGCCTGACGTTCCCGGGGGGGGAACTGTTTTTT.

This clonotype was found many times. This rearrangement joins TRBV12-3 or TRBV12-4 to TRBJ2-7, with D unclear. V lost 3 bases, J lost 6 bases, and 9 bases lay in between. The CDR3 is 12 residues long. The CDR3 sequence: CASSFQESEQYF. CDR3 nucleotide sequence: TGTGCCAGCAGTTTTCAGGAATCCGAGCAGTACTTC.

This clonotype was recorded at least ten times. The chain employs TRBV18 and TRBJ2-5; 12 bases map to TRBD2. Per germline, CDR1 KGHSH and CDR2 LQKENI. With 4 bases clipped from V and 4 bases from J, the junction kept 7 bases outside the gene matches. The CDR3 totals 16 residues. The CDR3 loop reads CASSLRLAGDVETQYF. Here the CDR3 DNA reads TGTGCCAGCTCACTCAGACTAGCGGGAGATGTAGAGACCCAGTACTTC.

The chain employs TRBV5-1 and TRBJ1-4, with D possibly TRBD1 on 5 matching bases. Between the trimmed V and J ends, which lost 1 base and 5 bases, there was a span of 12 bases. In germline, CDR1 is SGHRS, CDR2 YFSETQ. This CDR3 is 15 amino acids long. As DNA, the CDR3 is TGCGCCAGCAGCTTGACCGGGGGAGTAAATGAAAAACTGTTTTTT. Its protein is CASSLTGGVNEKLFF. The full variable domain, its missing parts supplied by reference TRBV5-1 and TRBJ1-4, is KAGVTQTPRYLIKTRGQQVTLSCSPISGHRSVSWYQQTPGQGLQFLFEYFSETQRNKGNFPGRFSGRQFSNSRSEMNVSTLELGDSALYLCASSLTGGVNEKLFFGSGTQLSVL.

In this sample, this clonotype turned up many times. The genes are TRBV11-2 and TRBJ2-1; 11 bases align to TRBD2. Germline CDR1 SGHAT, CDR2 FQNNGV. The junction had 10 bases not matched to a gene; V was cut back by 5 bases and J by 7 bases. The CDR3 loop spans 16 amino acids. The CDR3 DNA sequence: TGTGCCAGCAGCCCTATTAGCGGGGGGGCGACGAATGAGCAGTTCTTC. Amino acids: CASSPISGGATNEQFF.

This clonotype was seen ten or more times. J is TRBJ1-2 and V is TRBV28; 9 nucleotides agree with TRBD1. CDR3 length: 13 amino acids. The germline gives CDR1 MDHEN, CDR2 SYDVKM. The trim removed 6 bases at V and 8 bases at J, leaving 7 bases unmatched. CDR3: CASRRDRVGGYTF. The CDR3 DNA is TGTGCCAGCAGGAGGGACAGGGTCGGAGGCTACACCTTC.

This chain uses TRBV6-1 with TRBJ2-5, with 9 bases fitting TRBD2. Germline values: CDR1 MNHNS, CDR2 SASEGT. CDR3 length: 16 amino acids. With 6 bases clipped from V and 4 bases from J, the junction kept 12 bases outside the gene matches. CDR3 coding DNA: TGTGCCAGCAGCGACGAGGGCGGGAGGGTTCGAGAGACCCAGTACTTC. Translation: CASSDEGGRVRETQYF.

V gene TRBV27 combines with J gene TRBJ1-2; maybe TRBD1 (5 bases). Trimming stripped 5 bases from V and 4 bases from J, with 14 bases between. Germline V CDR1 and CDR2: MNHEY, SMNVEV (reference sequence). The CDR3 covers 14 residues. CDR3 bases: TGTGCCAGCAGTCCCCGGGGCCCCTTCTATGGCTACACCTTC. Protein product: CASSPRGPFYGYTF.

The gene calls are TRBV7-9 and TRBJ1-1, with D possibly TRBD1 on 6 matching bases. CDR1 SEHNR and CDR2 FQNEAQ come from the germline V gene (reference sequence). V lost 1 base, J lost 7 bases, and 10 bases lay in between. This CDR3 contains 13 residues. DNA of the CDR3: TGTGCCAGCAGCTTAGAACAGGGTCTTGAAGCTTTCTTT. Protein: CASSLEQGLEAFF.

In this sample, this clonotype turned up a few times. The chain uses TRBV29-1 and TRBJ1-5; a possible D gene is TRBD1 (6 bases). CDR1 is SQVTM, CDR2 ANQGSEA, per germline. The ends were cut back, 2 bases at V and 7 bases at J, with 15 bases in the middle. The CDR3 is 14 residues long. The CDR3 loop reads CSVELNRERQPQHF. CDR3 DNA: TGCAGCGTTGAATTAAACAGGGAAAGGCAGCCCCAGCATTTT.

This clonotype was observed a handful of times. The gene calls are TRBV7-9 and TRBJ2-1; 10 bases match TRBD2. Germline CDR1 and CDR2: SEHNR and FQNEAQ (reference sequence). V lost 5 bases, J lost 0 bases, and 7 bases stayed unmatched. The CDR3 loop spans 17 amino acids. The CDR3: CASSPLAGGSSYNEQFF. The CDR3 DNA is TGTGCCAGCAGCCCGTTAGCGGGGGGAAGCTCCTACAATGAGCAGTTCTTC.

This chain connects TRBV25-1 to TRBJ2-7; no reliable D call. This CDR3 has 13 amino acids. Germline V CDR1 and CDR2: MGHDK, SYGVNS. V lost 1 base and J 2 bases, leaving 6 bases between the germline ends. The CDR3 DNA reads as TGTGCCAGCAGTGAATCTCCCACCTACGAGCAGTACTTC. Translation: CASSESPTYEQYF.

This clonotype was counted at least ten times. This chain connects TRBV5-1 to TRBJ2-1, with D perhaps matching TRBD1 or TRBD2 (5 bases each). Germline CDR1 SGHRS, CDR2 YFSETQ. CDR3 size: 14 residues. The V gene lost 4 bases and the J gene lost 1 base, with 9 bases spanning the gap. The CDR3 coding sequence is TGCGCCAGCAGCGGGGGAAATTCCTACAATGAGCAGTTCTTC. It encodes CASSGGNSYNEQFF.

The J gene is TRBJ1-6, the V gene TRBV7-9; D possibly corresponds to TRBD1 (5 bases). V lost 1 base and J 4 bases, leaving 11 bases between the germline ends. Germline V gene lookup returns CDR1 SEHNR and CDR2 FQNEAQ (reference sequence). The length of the CDR3 is 16 residues. For the CDR3, the DNA is TGTGCCAGCAGCTTAGTCCGGGGGGGTTATAATTCACCCCTCCACTTT. Translated, it gives CASSLVRGGYNSPLHF.

The table lists this clonotype with a few counts. This chain links TRBV7-9 with TRBJ2-6, with 9 positions matching TRBD1. CDR3 length equals 18 residues. J lost 1 base, V lost 5 bases, and 9 bases had no gene match. The germline V gene encodes CDR1 SEHNR and CDR2 FQNEAQ (reference sequence). CDR3 sequence: CASSPGQGPVSGANVLTF. In nucleotides, the CDR3 is TGTGCCAGCAGCCCGGGACAGGGTCCGGTTTCTGGGGCCAACGTCCTGACTTTC.

CDR3 protein: CASSSGPGAGYTF. CDR3 sequence (DNA): TGTGCCAGCAGCTCAGGTCCGGGAGCTGGCTACACCTTC. The chain uses TRBV7-9 and TRBJ1-2, with D unresolved. The CDR3 covers 13 residues. CDR1 SEHNR and CDR2 FQNEAQ come from the germline V gene (reference sequence). Trimming stripped 4 bases from V and 7 bases from J, with 13 bases between.

This clonotype was recorded many times. The J gene is TRBJ2-5, the V gene TRBV20-1; 9 nucleotides align to TRBD2. Germline V gene lookup returns CDR1 DFQATT and CDR2 SNEGSKA (reference sequence). The trim removed 5 bases at V and 4 bases at J, leaving 14 bases unmatched. The CDR3 is 16 amino acids. The DNA for the CDR3 is TGCAGTGCTCTCCCGATAATAGCGGGAGTAGCAGAGACCCAGTACTTC. This codes for CSALPIIAGVAETQYF.

This clonotype was detected many times. The chain couples TRBV6-2 or TRBV6-3 to TRBJ2-1; 13 bases are a match to TRBD2. The CDR3 is made up of 15 amino acids. Looked up from germline, CDR1 is MNHEY and CDR2 is SVGEGT. V dropped 2 bases and J dropped 10; count of bases not matched to a gene: 5. The CDR3 DNA reads as TGTGCCAGCAGTTACGGACTAGCGGGGGATCGAGAGCAGTTCTTC. It encodes CASSYGLAGDREQFF.